This paragraph covers one T cell receptor (beta chain) sequence. Its antigen remains unidentified. This sample is part of a study of T cell responses to AZD1222 COVID-19 vaccine. There are 14 residues in the CDR3. Per the germline V gene, CDR1 is SGHKS and CDR2 is YYEKEE (reference sequence). The V and J ends lost 1 base and 5 bases respectively, with 13 bases between them. Study findings and constraints: With two AZD1222 doses given, Spike-specific TCR breadth and depth both rose.

Profiled with immunoSEQ multiplex PCR; TCRdb holds only in-frame clones, not every one. Of fewer than 75,000 clones in the sample, 65% to 90% were seen once. The chain is built from TRBV5-5 and TRBJ2-7, with D perhaps given as TRBD1 or TRBD2 (5 bases each). Material: peripheral blood, obtained on day 0 of AZD1222 vaccination. This receptor was identified in an adult in good health. The CDR3 region is CASSLRFRGDEQYF. In nucleotides, the CDR3 is TGTGCCAGCAGCTTGCGGTTTCGAGGGGACGAGCAGTACTTC. Together with reference TRBV5-5 and TRBJ2-7, the CDR3 gives the full variable domain: DAGVTQSPTHLIKTRGQQVTLRCSPISGHKSVSWYQQVLGQGPQFIFQYYEKEERGRGNFPDRFSARQFPNYSSELNVNALLLGDSALYLCASSLRFRGDEQYFGPGTRLTVT.